This T cell receptor (beta chain) stems from a study of cytomegalovirus exposure and HLA in healthy donors. TCRdb's copy holds only in-frame clones and misses some; the assay was immunoSEQ multiplex PCR. The sample consists of about 220,000 clones, 80% to 85% of them appearing once. Worth noting for this clone: Its matching antigen is unknown.

This CDR3 spans 14 amino acids. Germline V gene lookup returns CDR1 SGHNT and CDR2 YYREEE (reference sequence). V trimming: 4 bases; J trimming: 5 bases; junction bases outside the gene matches: 8. General study points: Cytomegalovirus status was reportedly diagnosed by the classifier with high sensitivity and specificity. Confirmation was obtained in vitro that three CMV-associated chains are specific for CMV antigens. Subsequent analysis of the 100 to 150 validation repertoires found a tendency for first-cohort TCR clusters to co-occur.

This chain links TRBV5-4 with TRBJ1-2; 7 nucleotides line up with TRBD1. This TCR came from a woman in her thirties in good health and CMV-seropositive. Sequences were obtained from PBMCs. CDR3 region: CASSRDAGGYGYTF. CDR3 DNA sequence: TGTGCCAGCAGCCGGGATGCAGGGGGATATGGCTACACCTTC.